The 11 T cell receptor beta chains below come from one sample, sequenced in a study of CD8 T cells in ankylosing spondylitis. TCRdb reanalysed the 5' RACE reads using MiXCR and keeps one entry per CDR3 protein. Here the sample spans fewer than 250,000 distinct CDR3 sequences, roughly 26% being singletons. Sequenced material: blood, either unsorted or a sorted T cell fraction (not recorded which). All receptors derive from a male donor with ankylosing spondylitis or in good health (not recorded which).

There are many counts of this clonotype. The V and J genes are TRBV5-1 and TRBJ2-1, with 8 bases matching TRBD2. Losses at the gene ends were 4 bases for V and 1 base for J; bases not matched to a gene: 4. CDR3 length: 15 residues. CDR1 is SGHRS, CDR2 YFSETQ, per germline. The CDR3 coding sequence is TGCGCCAGCAGCCAACTAGCGGAGTCCTACAATGAGCAGTTCTTC. It encodes CASSQLAESYNEQFF.

Ten or more counts support this clonotype. The chain links TRBV29-1 to TRBJ2-1; no firm D call. CDR3 length: 11 amino acids. The ends were cut back, 7 bases at V and 10 bases at J, with 14 bases in the middle. CDR1 is SQVTM and CDR2 is ANQGSEA in the germline V gene. In DNA form, the CDR3 reads TGCAGCGCTCTAGGGTATATAGAGCAGTTCTTC. Translating it yields CSALGYIEQFF.

This clonotype was found many times. This chain links TRBV11-2 with TRBJ2-5; D gene unclear. Trimming took off 2 bases at V and 0 bases at J, with 10 bases between the two ends. Looked up from germline, CDR1 is SGHAT and CDR2 is FQNNGV. CDR3 length equals 15 residues. The CDR3 DNA follows: TGTGCCAGCAGCTTACTGACTTGGTACCAAGAGACCCAGTACTTC. Translation: CASSLLTWYQETQYF.

The rearrangement links TRBV6-1 to TRBJ2-1; D ambiguous. V lost 5 bases and J lost 3, with 14 bases in between. CDR1 is MNHNS, CDR2 SASEGT, per germline. The CDR3 has 15 residues. The DNA for the CDR3 is TGTGCCAGCAGTCTCACGGATAGGAGCTACAATGAGCAGTTCTTC. Translation gives CASSLTDRSYNEQFF.

This clonotype has ten or more counts. The V gene is TRBV6-2 or TRBV6-3, the J gene TRBJ2-7, with D uncertain. V lost 6 bases to trimming and J lost 6 bases, with 18 bases between them. This CDR3 spans 14 amino acids. From germline, CDR1 is MNHEY and CDR2 SVGEGT. CDR3 in DNA: TGTGCCAGCAGCCTCTTAAATCGGTGGGGCGAGCAGTACTTC. This encodes CASSLLNRWGEQYF.

The V gene is TRBV18, the J gene TRBJ2-7, with 8 positions matching TRBD2. CDR1 is KGHSH and CDR2 is LQKENI in the germline V gene. Unmatched junction bases numbered 6, after V lost 6 bases and J lost 2 bases. The CDR3 has 14 amino acids. The CDR3 loop is CASSRTSGAYEQYF. Here the CDR3 DNA reads TGTGCCAGCTCTAGAACTAGCGGCGCCTACGAGCAGTACTTC.

The chain carries TRBV20-1 and TRBJ2-3; tentatively, D is TRBD1 or TRBD2 (5 bases each). Looked up from germline, CDR1 is DFQATT and CDR2 is SNEGSKA (reference sequence). This CDR3 has 14 amino acids. The V and J ends lost 1 base and 0 bases respectively, with 8 bases between them. CDR3 sequence (DNA): TGCAGTGCTAGAGGAGGGGTTAGCACAGATACGCAGTATTTT. Protein: CSARGGVSTDTQYF.

This clonotype has ten or more counts. The rearrangement links TRBV29-1 to TRBJ2-5, with a possible D match to TRBD1 (5 bases). Trimming removed 0 bases at V and 5 bases at J, with 19 bases between. CDR1 and CDR2 from the germline V gene are SQVTM and ANQGSEA. The CDR3 sequence is 16 residues long. Here the CDR3 DNA reads TGCAGCGTTGAAGACTGGGGCGGCAGGGTGAGGGAGACCCAGTACTTC. Translated, it gives CSVEDWGGRVRETQYF.

V gene TRBV10-2 combines with J gene TRBJ1-6; no reliable D call. V was shortened by 0 bases and J by 9 bases, with 15 bases between the two germline ends. This CDR3 region has 16 residues. The germline gives CDR1 WSHSY, CDR2 SAAADI. The CDR3 loop reads CASSESYRSFGSPLHF. CDR3 DNA: TGCGCCAGCAGTGAGTCGTACCGAAGTTTTGGTTCACCCCTCCACTTT.

The sample holds one count of this clonotype. A read error may account for a junction end that differs from germline. CDR3 loop: CASSYSSPSGMLLWF. Here the CDR3 DNA reads TGTGCCAGCAGTTACTCCTCTCCTAGCGGGATGTTACTGTGGTTC. This chain connects TRBV6-5 to TRBJ2-7; 9 positions match TRBD2. CDR1 and CDR2 (germline): MNHEY, SVGAGI. CDR3 length: 15 amino acids.

V usage is TRBV10-3 and J usage is TRBJ2-3; D possibly uses TRBD1 or TRBD2 (5 bases each). Germline CDR1 and CDR2: ENHRY and SYGVKD. V lost 3 bases to trimming and J lost 2 bases, with 12 bases between them. The CDR3 spans 15 residues. Written as DNA, the CDR3 is TGTGCCATCAGTGATATGAGGGACCACACAGATACGCAGTATTTT. Encoded protein: CAISDMRDHTDTQYF.